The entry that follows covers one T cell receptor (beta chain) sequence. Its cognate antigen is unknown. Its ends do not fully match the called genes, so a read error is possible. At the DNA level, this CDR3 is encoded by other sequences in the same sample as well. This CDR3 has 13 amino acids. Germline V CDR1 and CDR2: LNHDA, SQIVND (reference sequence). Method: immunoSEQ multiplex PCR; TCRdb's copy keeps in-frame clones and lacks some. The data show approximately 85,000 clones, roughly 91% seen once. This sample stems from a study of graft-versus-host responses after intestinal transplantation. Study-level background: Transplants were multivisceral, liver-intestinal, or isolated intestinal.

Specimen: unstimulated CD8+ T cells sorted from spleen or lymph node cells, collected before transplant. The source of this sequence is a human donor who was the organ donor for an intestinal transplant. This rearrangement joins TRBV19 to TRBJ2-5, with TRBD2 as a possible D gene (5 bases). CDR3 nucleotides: TGTGCCAGCAGTACGGACGGGGAGGAGACCCAGTACTTC. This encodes CASSTDGEETQYF.